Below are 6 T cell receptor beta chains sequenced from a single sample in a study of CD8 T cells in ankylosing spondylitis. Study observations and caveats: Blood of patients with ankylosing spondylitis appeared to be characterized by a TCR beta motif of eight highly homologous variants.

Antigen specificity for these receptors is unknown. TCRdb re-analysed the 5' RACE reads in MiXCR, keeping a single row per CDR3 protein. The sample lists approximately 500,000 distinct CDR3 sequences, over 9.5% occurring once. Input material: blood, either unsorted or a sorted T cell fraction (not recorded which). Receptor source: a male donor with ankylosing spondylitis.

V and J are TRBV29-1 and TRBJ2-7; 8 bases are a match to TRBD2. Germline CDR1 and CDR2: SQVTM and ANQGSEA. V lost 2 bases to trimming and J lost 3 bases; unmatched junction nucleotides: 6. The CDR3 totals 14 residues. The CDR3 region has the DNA TGCAGCGTTGAAACGGGGGGGGCGGACTACGAGCAGTACTTC. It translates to CSVETGGADYEQYF.

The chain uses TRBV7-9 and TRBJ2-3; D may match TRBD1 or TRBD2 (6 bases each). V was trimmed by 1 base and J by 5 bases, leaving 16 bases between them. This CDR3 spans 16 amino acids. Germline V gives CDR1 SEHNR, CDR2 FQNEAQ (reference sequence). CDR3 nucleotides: TGTGCCAGCAGCTTAGAATCGGGGGCAAGAAAAGATACGCAGTATTTT. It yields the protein CASSLESGARKDTQYF.

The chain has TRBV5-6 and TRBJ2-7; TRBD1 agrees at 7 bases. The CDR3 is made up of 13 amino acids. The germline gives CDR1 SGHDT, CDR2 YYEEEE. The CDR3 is CACSATGDGEQYV. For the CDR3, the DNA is TGTGCCTGCAGCGCCACAGGGGACGGGGAGCAGTACGTC.

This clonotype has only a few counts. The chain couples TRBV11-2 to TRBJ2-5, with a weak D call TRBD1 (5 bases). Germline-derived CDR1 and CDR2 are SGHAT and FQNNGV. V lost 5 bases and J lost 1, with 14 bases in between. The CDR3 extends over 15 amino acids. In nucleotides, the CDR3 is TGTGCCAGCAGCCAAAACTGGGGCAGCCAAGAGACCCAGTACTTC. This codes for CASSQNWGSQETQYF.

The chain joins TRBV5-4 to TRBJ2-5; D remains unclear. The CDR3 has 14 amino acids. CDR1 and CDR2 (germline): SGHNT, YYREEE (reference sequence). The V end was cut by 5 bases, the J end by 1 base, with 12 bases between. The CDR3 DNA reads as TGTGCCAGCAGGGGAAGCCTAACCCAAGAGACCCAGTACTTC. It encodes CASRGSLTQETQYF. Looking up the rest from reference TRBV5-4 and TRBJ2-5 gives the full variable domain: ETGVTQSPTHLIKTRGQQVTLRCSSQSGHNTVSWYQQALGQGPQFIFQYYREEENGRGNFPPRFSGLQFPNYSSELNVNALELDDSALYLCASRGSLTQETQYFGPGTRLLVL.

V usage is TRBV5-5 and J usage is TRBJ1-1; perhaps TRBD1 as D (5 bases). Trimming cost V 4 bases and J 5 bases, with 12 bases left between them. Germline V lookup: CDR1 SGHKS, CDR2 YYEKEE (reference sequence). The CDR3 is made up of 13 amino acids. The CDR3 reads CASSPGPSTEAFF. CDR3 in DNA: TGTGCCAGCAGCCCGGGACCGAGTACTGAAGCTTTCTTT.